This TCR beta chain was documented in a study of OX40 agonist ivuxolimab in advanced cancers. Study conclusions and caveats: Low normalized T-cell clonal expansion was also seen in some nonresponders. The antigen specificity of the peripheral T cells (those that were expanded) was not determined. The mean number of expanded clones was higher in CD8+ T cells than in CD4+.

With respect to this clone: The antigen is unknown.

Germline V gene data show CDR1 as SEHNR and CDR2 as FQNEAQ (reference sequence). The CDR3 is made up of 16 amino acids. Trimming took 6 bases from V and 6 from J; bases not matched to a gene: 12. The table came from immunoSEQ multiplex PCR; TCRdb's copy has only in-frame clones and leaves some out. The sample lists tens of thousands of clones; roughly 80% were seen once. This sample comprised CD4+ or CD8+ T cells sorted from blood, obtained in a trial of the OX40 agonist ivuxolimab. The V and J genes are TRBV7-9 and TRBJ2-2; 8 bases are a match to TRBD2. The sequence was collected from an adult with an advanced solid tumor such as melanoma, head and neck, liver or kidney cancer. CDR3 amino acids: CASSPGRTSQSGELFF. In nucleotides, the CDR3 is TGTGCCAGCAGTCCCGGGAGGACTAGCCAATCCGGGGAGCTGTTTTTT.